The T cell receptor beta chain described here comes from a study of tumor-infiltrating T cells and Merkel cell polyomavirus (dated by TCRdb to 2016 to 2017). Broadly, across the study: In Merkel cell carcinoma patients, the study investigated CD8+ T cells specific for the Merkel cell polyomavirus KLL epitope. Across the study, one tumor sample was obtained as a frozen nodal tumor digest and one as a flash-frozen core biopsy of a metastasis. In approximately 14 samples, TRB sequencing was done on KLL-tetramer-sorted cells from blood or tumor-infiltrating lymphocytes, along with about 13 matched whole-tumor samples. Patients presented at varying disease stages and were followed for a median of about three years, with a range of 1. Most whole-tumor samples were roughly 25-micron curls cut from formalin-fixed, paraffin-embedded tissue blocks. Patients received varied, non-standardized therapies including chemotherapy, radiation and immunotherapies.

By immunohistochemistry, the tumors of all patients showed robust positive staining for Merkel cell polyomavirus Large T antigen. Around 12 Merkel cell carcinoma patients with robust KLL-tetramer+ populations, above 0.04% of CD8+ T cells, in blood and/or cultured TIL were included. Every patient was Caucasian, and patient ages had a median of 65 years and ranged from roughly 50 to 77 years. Lymph node tumors were analyzed for patients with unknown primaries who presented with nodal disease, or when there was not enough primary tissue. In the case of this clone: This clone's antigen is unknown. Base-call qualities are not available, and no considerably larger clone is one nucleotide away.

The library was prepared using the immunoSEQ multiplex PCR assay. Genomic DNA extraction, TRB sequencing and normalization were carried out by Adaptive Biotechnologies (Seattle, WA). Processing in the source paper ran as follows. Clonality was computed as one minus Shannon entropy of productive TRB sequences normalized by log2 of unique productive sequences. To identify KLL-specific clonotypes in tumors, TCRbeta CDR3 amino acid sequences were matched against the sequences from the tetramer-sorted sample of each patient. Here the immuneACCESS table is served through TCRdb, limited to in-frame sequences with V and J called. Missing clones are a known gap in these copies; in checked studies unresolved V genes cover under half, and the rest lacks a known reason. V, J and clone size are taken as reported in that table, and D and trimming were inferred from the DNA itself. Across this sample there are over 20,000 clones, with roughly nine tenths seen only once. The ten largest clones add up to roughly 2.6% of the sample.

What the study reported, not specific to this receptor: Because the study covered only a single viral epitope, T cells targeting other Merkel cell polyomavirus epitopes were not captured. A greater number of unique KLL-specific clonotypes in tumors (5-108 vs 0-3) was associated with a significant advantage in MCC-specific survival (P = 0.0051). KLL-specific TRB repertoires were found to be diverse and largely private, with only one public clonotype, shared by two patients, identified among around 400 unique sequences. Significantly improved MCC-specific survival was associated with a higher intratumoral fraction of KLL-specific T cells (about 1.7-18% versus about 0-0.14%). One limitation of the study is the small sample size (n of about 12 patients).

This receptor was obtained from a man aged 50 or older with Merkel cell carcinoma. Sequenced: lymph node tissue.

The CDR3 reads CASNRRGTGNEKLFF. In nucleotides, the sequence is TGTGCCAGTAACCGACGGGGGACAGGGAATGAAAAACTGTTTTTT. The rearrangement combines TRBV19 with TRBJ1-4; a stretch of 9 junction bases matches TRBD1. The CDR1 and CDR2 encoded by the germline V gene (reference sequence) are LNHDA and SQIVND. The CDR3 runs 15 amino acids, cysteine and phenylalanine included. CDR3 DNA only is kept here, 45 bases in frame from base 1. Relative to germline, V is missing 7 bases and J is missing 5 bases, with 8 bases of the junction outside any gene match.